The clone carrying this T cell receptor (beta chain) occurred a few times. Its antigen is undetermined. This sample stems from a study of T-cell memory formation after mild COVID-19. This CDR3 comprises 15 residues. Germline CDR1 and CDR2: DFQATT and SNEGSKA (reference sequence). V gave up 2 bases and J gave up 10 bases; unmatched junction bases: 16. 5'RACE with constant-segment primers yielded barcoded, UMI-tagged TCR alpha and TCR beta cDNA libraries. TCRdb itself ran the 5' RACE reads through MiXCR, one entry per CDR3 protein. Of hundreds of thousands of distinct CDR3 sequences in the sample, approximately 19% were seen once. Findings and caveats of the study: The pre-infection memory compartment contained some responding clones, suggesting cross-reactive memory joined. Contracting CD8+ clones were enriched in EMRA, CD4+ mainly in CM and EM. CD4/CD8 balance characterized clones contracting day 15 to 85, and CD4+ skew characterized later expanders.

Material for sequencing was PBMCs or a T cell subset sorted from them (not recorded which). The sequence came from an adult woman who had mild COVID-19 (a few samples of this study predate the infection). Cell type and time point are not known. The gene calls are TRBV20-1 and TRBJ1-1, with 7 bases identical to TRBD1. The CDR3 coding sequence is TGCAGTGCTAGAAAGTGGACCGACAGGGAACAAGGAGCTTTCTTT. Translation gives CSARKWTDREQGAFF.